Following are 10 T cell receptor beta chains from one sample sequenced in a study of blood T cell repertoires in COVID-19. The method was immunoSEQ multiplex PCR; TCRdb's version includes in-frame clones alone and lacks a portion of them. Among some 270,000 clones, 85% to 90% were seen once, and the ten largest hold over 3.5%. The source material was PBMCs or T cells enriched from blood (not recorded which). The receptors were gathered from a woman in her 30s with acute COVID-19.

This clone was picked up one time. The chain uses TRBV2 and TRBJ2-1; D not certain. This CDR3 is built from 14 residues. Germline-derived CDR1 and CDR2 are SNHLY and FYNNEI. Trimming removed 6 bases at V and 5 bases at J, with 14 bases between. The CDR3 reads CASRGEPENNEQFF. Here the CDR3 DNA reads TGTGCCAGCAGAGGAGAGCCTGAGAACAATGAGCAGTTCTTC.

The J gene is TRBJ2-7, the V gene TRBV7-2, with a tentative D call TRBD1 (6 bases). The CDR3 length is 16 residues. Germline V gives CDR1 SGHTA, CDR2 FQGNSA. V lost 0 bases, J lost 5 bases, and 17 bases lay in between. CDR3 nucleotides: TGTGCCAGCAGCTTAGCTCCTCCCGGCAGGGGAGACGAGCAGTACTTC. The encoded protein is CASSLAPPGRGDEQYF.

This chain links TRBV6-5 with TRBJ1-3; 9 nucleotides agree with TRBD1. Trimming took 5 bases from V and 6 from J; bases not matched to a gene: 8. The germline V gene has CDR1 MNHEY and CDR2 SVGAGI. This CDR3 is 15 amino acids long. The CDR3 reads CASSLIQGAANTIYF. The CDR3 nucleotides are TGTGCCAGCAGTCTAATACAGGGGGCTGCAAACACCATATATTTT.

The V call is TRBV11-2, the J call TRBJ2-3, with 14 bases lining up with TRBD2. The CDR3 extends over 18 amino acids. The V segment lost 5 bases and the J segment 2 bases; nucleotides outside the gene matches: 9. Germline V CDR1 and CDR2: SGHAT, FQNNGV. CDR3 in amino acids: CASSLGTSGSPPTDTQYF. CDR3 in DNA: TGTGCCAGCAGCCTCGGGACTAGCGGGAGCCCACCCACAGATACGCAGTATTTT. Supplemented by reference TRBV11-2 and TRBJ2-3, the full variable domain reads EAGVAQSPRYKIIEKRQSVAFWCNPISGHATLYWYQQILGQGPKLLIQFQNNGVVDDSQLPKDRFSAERLKGVDSTLKIQPAKLEDSAVYLCASSLGTSGSPPTDTQYFGPGTRLTVL.

As DNA, the CDR3 is TGTGCCAGCAGCCCCGCGGGAGGGAAGACAGATACGCAGTATTTT. The encoded protein is CASSPAGGKTDTQYF. This sequence joins TRBV7-3 and TRBJ2-3; 9 positions agree with TRBD2. This CDR3 spans 15 amino acids. V was clipped by 5 bases and J by 3 bases; unmatched bases: 6. Germline assignment: CDR1 SGHTA and CDR2 FQGTGA.

The J gene is TRBJ2-7, the V gene TRBV4-3; D might be TRBD1 (6 bases). The CDR3 sequence is 15 residues long. V lost 0 bases and J 3 bases, leaving 12 bases between the germline ends. Germline assignment: CDR1 LGHNA and CDR2 YSLEER. The CDR3 region is CASSQEIQGVYEQYF. DNA of the CDR3: TGCGCCAGCAGCCAAGAGATACAGGGAGTCTACGAGCAGTACTTC.

The chain combines TRBV24-1 with TRBJ2-5, with TRBD1 matching over 9 bases. The CDR3 extends over 15 amino acids. The germline V gene encodes CDR1 KGHDR and CDR2 SFDVKD. J was trimmed by 4 bases and V by 3 bases; bases with no gene match: 5. The CDR3 reads CATSDPDRGGETQYF. CDR3 DNA sequence: TGTGCCACCAGTGATCCGGACAGGGGCGGAGAGACCCAGTACTTC.

On this clone: Additional DNA sequences in this sample encode the identical CDR3. The chain combines TRBV5-1 with TRBJ2-5; the D is unclear. The CDR3 contains 14 residues. Trimming took off 0 bases at V and 1 base at J, with 7 bases between the two ends. The germline V gene encodes CDR1 SGHRS and CDR2 YFSETQ. The CDR3: CASSLGASQETQYF. The CDR3 DNA reads as TGCGCCAGCAGCTTGGGGGCGTCCCAAGAGACCCAGTACTTC.

J is TRBJ1-1 and V is TRBV24-1, with TRBD1 matching 8 bases. Trimming at V came to 4 bases and at J to 0 bases, leaving 0 bases not matched to a gene. The CDR3 contains 14 residues. The V gene's germline CDR1 is KGHDR and CDR2 SFDVKD. CDR3 protein: CATSETGVNTEAFF. CDR3 nucleotide sequence: TGTGCCACCAGTGAGACAGGGGTGAACACTGAAGCTTTCTTT.

The gene calls are TRBV27 and TRBJ1-6; a possible D gene is TRBD1 (6 bases). The CDR3 length is 14 residues. Germline assignment: CDR1 MNHEY and CDR2 SMNVEV (reference sequence). V lost 7 bases and J 6 bases, leaving 13 bases between the germline ends. The CDR3 here is CASTVGQFNSPLHF. The CDR3 region has the DNA TGTGCCAGCACCGTAGGACAGTTTAATTCACCCCTCCACTTT.